This T cell receptor (beta chain) was obtained from a study of cytomegalovirus exposure and HLA in healthy donors. Overall study findings and caveats: In a later analysis, TCR beta V- and J-gene trimming showed a link to a missense DCLRE1C variant. The authors enumerated over 150 TCR beta chains as linked to cytomegalovirus. The authors later found most CMV-associated TCR beta chains appeared HLA-restricted.

The PCR had 60 Vbeta and 13 Jbeta primers. TCRdb keeps only in-frame clones here, not all; method: immunoSEQ multiplex PCR. This table holds some 150,000 clones, around 80% found once. CDR1 is SGHRS, CDR2 YFSETQ, per germline. The length of the CDR3 is 12 residues. The ends were cut back, 4 bases at V and 7 bases at J, with 8 bases in the middle. Notes on this clone: Its antigen is not identified.

Healthy bone marrow donors made up the cohort. This chain connects TRBV5-1 to TRBJ1-4; D not certain. This TCR came from a female donor in good health and CMV-seronegative. The sequenced sample was PBMCs. The CDR3 nucleotides are TGCGCCAGCAGCGTGGGGAGTGAAAAACTGTTTTTT. Translated, it gives CASSVGSEKLFF.